The clone carrying this TCR beta chain was seen more than once but under ten times. Its antigen is still unknown. The source of the sample is a study of post-analysis software for immune sequencing data. CDR3 length: 15 residues. V shed 7 bases, J shed 2 bases, and the junction held 7 bases outside the gene matches. Study observations and caveats: TRBV5-6, TRBV5-1 and TRBV20-1 were among five TRBV segments more frequent in patients than controls. Batch-matched samples strongly co-clustered by F measure.

Researchers reported that TCR beta cDNA libraries carried unique molecular identifiers. Input of about 0.95 to 10 million T cells yielded 450,000 to 550,000 cDNA molecules. TCRdb recomputed calls from the PCR reads with MiXCR, one row per CDR3 protein. The table has about 560,000 distinct CDR3 sequences, roughly two fifths seen once. This TCR was sampled from a girl aged 5-17 years with multiple sclerosis. The rearrangement joins TRBV12-3 or TRBV12-4 to TRBJ2-7; 11 positions agree with TRBD2. The sequenced sample consisted of blood. Here the CDR3 reads CASTSGTSGAYEQYF. The CDR3 coding sequence is TGTGCCAGCACCTCCGGGACTAGCGGCGCCTACGAGCAGTACTTC.